This T cell receptor beta chain was recorded in a study of T cell responses to AZD1222 COVID-19 vaccine (dated by TCRdb to the early 2020s). Study-wide context: A total of approximately 250 trial participants underwent TCR sequencing, of whom 207 had received two doses of AZD1222 and some 26 had received two doses of the MenACWY control vaccine. Trial participants were enrolled into age subgroups of 18-55, 56-69 and 70-plus years, which contained around 140, 26 and 57 TCR-sequenced participants, respectively. Broader findings and caveats from the paper: Participants were mostly white British, with more females than males. The authors suggested clonal diversity may have been underestimated. Vaccine-associated CD4 TCRs spanned the whole spike protein, with dominant responses in regions 160-218 and 743-854. In the small 56-69-year group, the increase in depth fell short of significance, most likely because of low power. Because no samples from the day 14 peak response were available, repertoires could be characterized only after the peak T cell response. Reportedly, close to half of the unique spike-specific TCRs recognized epitopes lying outside the regions that are mutated in the B.1.351 and B.1.1.7 variants. A significant rise in spike-specific TCR breadth and depth was observed after two AZD1222 doses relative to day 0 and relative to MenACWY recipients. Only six AZD1222 recipients were SARS-CoV-2 seropositive at baseline, limiting conclusions about previously exposed vaccinees.

Worth noting for this clone: Its antigen is unknown. No much larger clone exists at a distance of one base, and base qualities are not known.

CDR1 MNHNS and CDR2 SASEGT were looked up in the germline V gene. The CDR3 runs 16 amino acids, cysteine and phenylalanine included. The CDR3 DNA has 48 bases and is translated from base 1. V is clipped by 2 bases and J by 0 bases, and the sequence between their germline boundaries is 11 bases long. Reading the label with the study, this specimen's time point is: about 28 days (+/-7) after the second vaccine dose. AZD1222 recipients given second doses at about 4 weeks or at about 12 weeks were pooled, since spike-specific TCR depth and breadth were not found to differ between the two schedules. The vaccinee samples were drawn from two UK trials, COV001 and COV002, one of which was a single-blind randomized controlled phase 2/3 trial testing AZD1222 (ChAdOx1 nCoV-19) in healthy adults. For TCRbeta chain sequencing, PBMC samples were collected from trial participants at day 0 and at day 28 after the second dose.

The CDR3 regions of human TCRbeta chains were analyzed by immunosequencing. The paper's data handling went like this. Repertoire TCRs were checked for matches against a reference library of SARS-CoV-2-specific TCRs that had been generated using the MIRA antigen-specificity platform. Breadth was defined as the fraction of unique TCRs that were SARS-CoV-2-associated. Depth was defined as the fraction of total T cells that were SARS-CoV-2-associated. Using the MIRA data, every spike-specific TCR was mapped to the spike region that the TCR reacted to and assigned to either a CD4 or a CD8 class. Log10-transformed breadth and depth values were compared by one-way ANOVA with Sidak's multiple comparisons tests. The table was pulled from immuneACCESS by TCRdb, which kept in-frame rearrangements only. Such tables lose some clones; where checked, under half of the loss comes from unresolved V genes, and the rest has no known cause. V, J and clone size are those of that table, while D and trimming were read from the DNA. This sample has 78,000 or so clones in its table, and around 82% of those were observed once. The ten largest clones add up to roughly 50% of the sample.

This TCR derives from an adult who received the AZD1222 COVID-19 vaccine. Sequenced material: peripheral blood, taken 28 days after the second AZD1222 dose. The chain links TRBV6-1 with TRBJ1-3; no D gene can be assigned with confidence. The DNA sequence is as follows: TGTGCCAGCAGTGAATATTTGCCAGACTCTGGAAACACCATATATTTT. This translates into CASSEYLPDSGNTIYF.